This TCR beta chain comes out of a study of blood T cell repertoires in COVID-19. Repertoires were generated with immunoSEQ multiplex PCR, while TCRdb's copy carries only in-frame clones and drops some. Of around 200,000 clones listed, about 85% are singletons. The germline gives CDR1 MNHEY, CDR2 SVGAGI. The CDR3 extends over 16 amino acids. V lost 2 bases, J lost 5 bases, and 18 bases lay in between. This chain uses TRBV6-5 with TRBJ1-1; D unclear. The source material was peripheral blood. This clonotype was sampled from a person aged 70 to 79 with COVID-19, enrolled during active disease. The CDR3 reads CASSYTPRSPRTEAFF. CDR3 sequence (DNA): TGTGCCAGCAGTTACACGCCGAGGAGCCCGAGGACTGAAGCTTTCTTT.